A selection of T cell receptor beta chains follows, all from one sample in a study of blood T cells in healthy people across ages. TCRdb independently ran MiXCR on the 5' RACE reads; one entry per CDR3 protein. The sample holds roughly 800,000 distinct CDR3 sequences, under 40% seen once. The sequencing input was blood. These receptors all come from a man younger than 30 in good health. Both conserved end residues are part of each CDR3. A D gene is named only where the DNA matches it firmly. Not every row has a clone size; where given, it reads once, few, many or a size class.

size	D	V	J	length	CDR3	DNA
few	-	TRBV28	TRBJ1-2	14	CASSTWTANYGYTF	TGTGCCAGCAGTACCTGGACAGCTAACTATGGCTACACCTTC
few	TRBD2	TRBV6-6	TRBJ2-7	13	CASSDGGGYEQYF	TGTGCCAGCAGTGATGGCGGGGGCTACGAGCAGTACTTC
-	-	TRBV4-1	TRBJ2-7	16	CASTWVRDSLNNEQYF	TGCGCCAGCACCTGGGTCCGGGACTCTCTAAACAATGAGCAGTACTTC
once	-	TRBV20-1	TRBJ1-2	15	CSAREVDELNYGYTF	TGCAGTGCTAGAGAAGTAGACGAACTTAACTATGGCTACACCTTC
-	TRBD2	TRBV5-6	TRBJ2-3	14	CASSLPSGTDTQYF	TGTGCCAGCAGCTTACCTAGCGGAACAGATACGCAGTATTTT
-	-	TRBV5-8	TRBJ2-1	15	CASSLVGFDGDEQFF	TGTGCCAGCAGCTTGGTCGGCTTCGACGGGGATGAGCAGTTCTTC
-	-	TRBV9	TRBJ2-3	16	CASSPRLTGNTDTQYF	TGTGCCAGCAGCCCCCGACTGACAGGAAACACAGATACGCAGTATTTT
-	-	TRBV3-1	TRBJ1-5	15	CASSQAKGRHQPQHF	TGTGCCAGCAGCCAGGCTAAGGGCCGCCATCAGCCCCAGCATTTT
-	TRBD2	TRBV15	TRBJ2-1	14	CATSRDLSGGEQFF	TGTGCCACCAGCAGAGACCTCAGCGGGGGTGAGCAGTTCTTC
many	-	TRBV11-1	TRBJ2-3	15	CASSEGIIGPDTQYF	TGTGCCAGCAGCGAGGGGATAATTGGTCCAGATACGCAGTATTTT
-	-	TRBV7-2	TRBJ1-1	15	CASSVTPDQITEAFF	TGTGCCAGCAGCGTTACACCCGACCAAATAACTGAAGCTTTCTTT
once	TRBD1	TRBV27	TRBJ1-6	14	CASSFDRGNSPPHF	TGTGCCAGCAGTTTCGACAGGGGGAATTCACCCCCCCACTTT
-	-	TRBV10-3	TRBJ1-1	13	CAISGAGRTEAFF	TGTGCCATCAGTGGCGCTGGGCGGACTGAAGCTTTCTTT
once	-	TRBV27	TRBJ1-2	15	CASSPSQRAGYGYTF	TGTGCCAGCAGTCCATCACAGAGGGCCGGCTATGGCTACACCTTC
-	-	TRBV9	TRBJ2-5	16	CASSARAGQNGEAQYF	TGTGCCAGCAGCGCCAGGGCAGGACAAAACGGGGAGGCCCAGTACTTC
once	-	TRBV5-6	TRBJ2-1	16	CASSSLTQDGYNEQFF	TGTGCCAGCAGCTCTTTAACCCAGGACGGCTACAATGAGCAGTTCTTC
-	-	TRBV29-1	TRBJ2-3	14	CSVTSARESDTQYF	TGCAGCGTCACTTCCGCAAGGGAATCCGATACGCAGTATTTT
-	TRBD1	TRBV20-1	TRBJ2-1	14	CSLQGFPHYNEQFF	TGCAGCCTACAGGGGTTCCCCCATTACAATGAGCAGTTCTTC
once	TRBD2	TRBV27	TRBJ2-4	16	CASSLTGTSGYNEQYF	TGTGCCAGCAGTTTAACTGGGACTAGCGGTTACAATGAGCAGTACTTC
-	TRBD2	TRBV9	TRBJ2-2	17	CASSNPSGGARTGELFF	TGTGCCAGCAGCAATCCTAGCGGGGGGGCCAGAACCGGGGAGCTGTTTTTT
few	-	TRBV30	TRBJ2-6	15	CAWSVVISGANVLTF	TGTGCCTGGAGTGTGGTTATCTCTGGGGCCAACGTCCTGACTTTC
-	-	TRBV18	TRBJ1-4	17	CASSPLTRVGTNEKLFF	TGTGCCAGCTCACCACTGACGCGGGTCGGGACTAATGAAAAACTGTTTTTT
-	-	TRBV19	TRBJ1-2	13	CASRADTSYGYTF	TGTGCCAGTAGAGCGGACACCTCCTATGGCTACACCTTC
-	-	TRBV4-3	TRBJ2-1	18	CASSQLLTGTRSYNEQFF	TGCGCCAGCAGCCAACTGCTCACCGGGACTCGTTCCTACAATGAGCAGTTCTTC
few	-	TRBV7-8	TRBJ2-3	15	CASSLWGGPTDTQYF	TGTGCCAGCAGCTTATGGGGAGGACCCACAGATACGCAGTATTTT
few	-	TRBV28	TRBJ2-3	15	CASSLPGTSTDTQYF	TGTGCCAGCAGTTTGCCAGGGACGAGCACAGATACGCAGTATTTT
-	-	TRBV2	TRBJ2-4	15	CASSEVGQGLGEQYF	TGTGCCAGCAGTGAAGTCGGCCAGGGATTAGGGGAGCAGTACTTC
many	-	TRBV4-2	TRBJ1-2	16	CASSQDWQGGPRGYTF	TGTGCCAGCAGCCAAGATTGGCAGGGCGGTCCTAGGGGCTACACCTTC
-	TRBD1	TRBV4-2	TRBJ2-7	15	CASSQEGTGGGEQYF	TGTGCCAGCAGCCAAGAAGGGACAGGGGGCGGTGAGCAGTACTTC
-	TRBD1	TRBV7-9	TRBJ1-2	14	CASSSADRAGGYTF	TGTGCCAGCAGCTCCGCTGACAGGGCAGGGGGCTACACCTTC
-	TRBD1	TRBV20-1	TRBJ2-1	14	CSAPRDRAYNEQFF	TGCAGTGCTCCCCGGGACAGGGCCTACAATGAGCAGTTCTTC
-	-	TRBV19	TRBJ1-1	14	CASKRGTTTSEAFF	TGTGCCAGTAAACGTGGAACGACGACCTCTGAAGCTTTCTTT
-	TRBD1	TRBV7-2	TRBJ2-1	18	CASSLVAGTEITYNEQFF	TGTGCCAGCAGCTTAGTAGCCGGGACAGAGATTACCTACAATGAGCAGTTCTTC
many	-	TRBV7-2	TRBJ2-4	18	CASSLEGQRAPAKNIQYF	TGTGCCAGCAGCTTAGAGGGCCAGAGGGCCCCGGCCAAAAACATTCAGTACTTC
few	TRBD1	TRBV7-9	TRBJ1-4	14	CASSPTGKGEKLFF	TGTGCCAGCAGCCCGACAGGGAAAGGTGAAAAACTGTTTTTT
-	-	TRBV24-1	TRBJ2-1	17	CATSDLQAPFGEETQFF	TGTGCCACCAGTGATTTGCAAGCCCCTTTCGGGGAAGAGACCCAGTTCTTC
-	-	TRBV28	TRBJ2-3	14	CASSPKQATDTQYF	TGTGCCAGCAGTCCCAAGCAGGCCACAGATACGCAGTATTTT
many	-	TRBV12-3/TRBV12-4	TRBJ2-3	17	CASSSDSVPEVTDTQYF	TGTGCCAGCAGTTCCGACTCGGTCCCCGAGGTCACAGATACGCAGTATTTT
-	-	TRBV20-1	TRBJ1-5	14	CSASRGLEDQPQHF	TGCAGTGCTTCCCGAGGCCTAGAAGATCAGCCCCAGCATTTT
many	-	TRBV5-1	TRBJ2-3	14	CASSFGQNTDTQYF	TGCGCCAGCAGCTTCGGCCAGAACACAGATACGCAGTATTTT
-	TRBD2	TRBV29-1	TRBJ2-3	16	CSVKAGGPDITDTQYF	TGCAGCGTTAAAGCGGGGGGGCCTGATATCACAGATACGCAGTATTTT
many	-	TRBV10-3	TRBJ1-6	13	CAIAAGDNSPLHF	TGTGCCATCGCGGCAGGAGATAATTCACCCCTCCACTTT